The 3 T cell receptor beta chains listed next were all sequenced from one sample in a study of shared clonotypes between healthy human individuals. The table came from immunoSEQ multiplex PCR; TCRdb's copy has only in-frame clones and leaves some out. Counted here are around 1.5 million clones, about 98% occurring once; the ten biggest clones make up roughly 0.42%. The sample was naive CD4+ T cells sorted from blood. As to subset: CD45RA+ positively selected. These receptors all come from a man aged 25 to 40 in good health.

The sample holds one count of this clone. The chain carries TRBV5-4 and TRBJ2-3, with D possibly matching TRBD2 (6 bases). V lost 7 bases and J lost 2, with 14 bases in between. CDR3 length equals 14 residues. Germline loops: CDR1 SGHNT, CDR2 YYREEE (reference sequence). DNA of the CDR3: TGTGCCAGCTCCAAGGGACTTTACACAGATACGCAGTATTTT. Translation gives CASSKGLYTDTQYF.

The J gene is TRBJ2-7, the V gene TRBV6-1; maybe TRBD1 (5 bases). With 0 bases removed from V and 6 bases from J, the gap between germline ends came to 12 bases. The CDR3 is 14 amino acids. Germline V gene data show CDR1 as MNHNS and CDR2 as SASEGT. This chain's CDR3 is CASSEAKWGVEQYF. CDR3 in DNA: TGTGCCAGCAGTGAAGCGAAGTGGGGCGTCGAGCAGTACTTC.

The rearrangement links TRBV5-4 to TRBJ2-2; no clear D gene. Trimming took 4 bases from V and 6 from J, leaving 13 bases between them. Germline V lookup: CDR1 SGHNT, CDR2 YYREEE (reference sequence). The CDR3 runs 14 residues. CDR3 in amino acids: CASSTKKGAGELFF. For the CDR3, the DNA is TGTGCCAGCAGCACTAAAAAAGGCGCCGGGGAGCTGTTTTTT.